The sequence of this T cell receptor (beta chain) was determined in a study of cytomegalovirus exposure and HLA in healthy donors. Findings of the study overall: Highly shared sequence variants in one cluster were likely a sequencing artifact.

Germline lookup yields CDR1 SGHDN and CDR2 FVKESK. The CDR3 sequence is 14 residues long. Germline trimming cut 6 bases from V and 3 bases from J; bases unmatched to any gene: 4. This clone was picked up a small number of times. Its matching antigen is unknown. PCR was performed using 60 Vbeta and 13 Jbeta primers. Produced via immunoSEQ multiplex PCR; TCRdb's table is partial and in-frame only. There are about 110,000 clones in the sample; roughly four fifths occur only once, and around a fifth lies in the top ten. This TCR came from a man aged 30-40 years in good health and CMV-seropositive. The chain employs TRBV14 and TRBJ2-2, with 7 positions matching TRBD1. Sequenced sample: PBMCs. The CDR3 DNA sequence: TGTGCCAGCAGACGACAGGGTTACACCGGGGAGCTGTTTTTT. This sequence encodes CASRRQGYTGELFF.